Shown below are 8 T cell receptor beta chains from a single sample sequenced in a study of graft-versus-host responses after intestinal transplantation. Profiled with immunoSEQ multiplex PCR; TCRdb holds only in-frame clones, not every one. Here the sample spans 43,000 or so clones, 85% to 95% being singletons. Material: PBMCs, obtained around 790 days after a first intestinal transplant, on the day of a second. These receptors originate from a human patient who received an intestinal transplant, so some T cells may come from the graft donor.

The chain is built from TRBV19 and TRBJ1-4, with a weak D call TRBD1 (5 bases). Germline CDR1 LNHDA, CDR2 SQIVND (reference sequence). CDR3 length equals 15 residues. The V gene lost 2 bases and the J gene lost 3 bases, with 10 bases spanning the gap. CDR3 in amino acids: CASSITDTSNEKLFF. CDR3 nucleotides: TGTGCCAGTAGTATAACGGACACCTCTAATGAAAAACTGTTTTTT.

The chain couples TRBV6-6 to TRBJ1-1; a possible D gene is TRBD1 (6 bases). This CDR3 is built from 15 residues. Trimming shortened V by 6 bases and J by 0 bases, and 14 bases separated the two germline ends. Germline CDR1 MNHNY, CDR2 SVGAGI (reference sequence). CDR3 amino acids: CASRGAGHVNTEAFF. CDR3 in DNA: TGTGCCAGCAGAGGAGCGGGACACGTGAACACTGAAGCTTTCTTT.

The chain links TRBV29-1 to TRBJ2-7, with 8 nucleotides matching TRBD2. Germline V CDR1 and CDR2: SQVTM, ANQGSEA. The CDR3 loop spans 12 amino acids. CDR3 nucleotides: TGCAGTGCTGGCGGGGGGTCCTACGAGCAGTACTTC. Translated, it gives CSAGGGSYEQYF.

The chain has TRBV5-4 and TRBJ2-1; 13 positions agree with TRBD2. V shed 4 bases, J shed 9 bases, and the junction held 10 bases outside the gene matches. This CDR3 comprises 16 residues. Per germline, CDR1 SGHNT and CDR2 YYREEE (reference sequence). CDR3 in DNA: TGTGCCAGCAGCCATTCGGGACTAGCGGGACTAAGTGAGCAGTTCTTC. The encoded protein is CASSHSGLAGLSEQFF.

Worth noting for this clone: At one end the junction does not follow the germline gene, possibly because of a read error. The J gene is TRBJ2-1, the V gene TRBV9, with D hard to call. Germline-derived CDR1 and CDR2 are SGDLS and YYNGEE. CDR3 size: 15 residues. Here the CDR3 reads CASSVNVRPADERFF. The CDR3 DNA sequence: TGTGCCAGCAGCGTAAATGTTCGTCCGGCCGATGAGCGGTTCTTC.

The chain uses TRBV11-3 and TRBJ2-5; D gene ambiguous. The CDR3 runs 10 residues. V was shortened by 6 bases and J by 4 bases, with 3 bases between the two germline ends. From germline, CDR1 is SGHNT and CDR2 YENEEA. CDR3 amino acids: CASRLETQYF. In DNA, the CDR3 is TGTGCCAGCAGACTAGAGACCCAGTACTTC.

The rearrangement uses TRBV4-1 and TRBJ2-5; 11 bases match TRBD2. There are 18 residues in the CDR3. With 0 bases clipped from V and 5 bases from J, the junction kept 11 bases outside the gene matches. CDR1 and CDR2 from the germline V gene are MGHRA and YSYEKL. The DNA for the CDR3 is TGCGCCAGCAGCCAAGATCATAGCGGGAGGGCCTGGGGGGAGACCCAGTACTTC. Residues: CASSQDHSGRAWGETQYF.

This chain connects TRBV30 to TRBJ2-2, with no clear D. This CDR3 contains 12 residues. Between the trimmed V and J ends, which lost 1 base and 3 bases, there was a span of 3 bases. Germline V lookup: CDR1 GTSNPN, CDR2 SVGIG (reference sequence). The CDR3 protein is CAWSEHTGELFF. CDR3 sequence (DNA): TGTGCCTGGAGTGAACACACCGGGGAGCTGTTTTTT.